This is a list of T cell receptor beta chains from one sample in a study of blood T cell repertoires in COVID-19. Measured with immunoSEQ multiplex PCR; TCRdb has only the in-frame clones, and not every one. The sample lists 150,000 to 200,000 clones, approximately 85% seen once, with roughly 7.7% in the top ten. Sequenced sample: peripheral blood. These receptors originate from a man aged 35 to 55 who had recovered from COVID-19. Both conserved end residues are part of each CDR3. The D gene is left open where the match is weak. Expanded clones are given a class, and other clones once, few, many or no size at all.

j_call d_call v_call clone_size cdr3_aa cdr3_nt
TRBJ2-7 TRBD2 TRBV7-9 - CASSSGGAYEQYF TGTGCCAGCAGCTCGGGGGGAGCCTACGAGCAGTACTTC
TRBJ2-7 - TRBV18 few CASSPMEDYEQYF TGTGCCAGCTCACCAATGGAGGACTACGAGCAGTACTTC
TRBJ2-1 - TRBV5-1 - CASSWGDEQFF TGCGCCAGCAGCTGGGGCGATGAGCAGTTCTTC
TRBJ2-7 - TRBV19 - CASSIGLGDYEQYF TGTGCCAGTAGTATAGGACTGGGAGACTACGAGCAGTACTTC
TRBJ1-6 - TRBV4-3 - CASSQGSYSAYNSPLHF TGCGCCAGCAGCCAAGGCTCGTATAGCGCCTATAATTCACCCCTCCACTTT
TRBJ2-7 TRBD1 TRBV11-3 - CASRPRGRHEQYF TGTGCCAGCAGACCTAGGGGGCGTCACGAGCAGTACTTC
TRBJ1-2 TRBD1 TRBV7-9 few CASGQGNYGYTF TGTGCCAGCGGACAGGGAAACTATGGCTACACCTTC
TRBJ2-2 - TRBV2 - CASSGQTNTGELFF TGTGCCAGCAGTGGGCAGACGAACACCGGGGAGCTGTTTTTT
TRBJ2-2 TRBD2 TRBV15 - CATSRDGAGGPAGELFF TGTGCCACCAGCAGAGATGGAGCGGGGGGGCCGGCCGGGGAGCTGTTTTTT
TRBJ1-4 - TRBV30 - CACSPGVPGEKLFF TGTGCCTGCTCCCCGGGGGTCCCGGGTGAAAAACTGTTTTTT
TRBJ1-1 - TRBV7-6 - CASSLGLLTEAFF TGTGCCAGCAGCTTAGGGCTTCTCACTGAAGCTTTCTTT
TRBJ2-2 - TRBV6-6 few CASLGVTGELFF TGTGCCAGCCTAGGGGTCACCGGGGAGCTGTTTTTT
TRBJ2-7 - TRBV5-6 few CASSLRSYEQYF TGTGCCAGCAGCCTTAGGAGCTACGAGCAGTACTTC
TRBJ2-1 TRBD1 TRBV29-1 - CSVEGQGINEQFF TGCAGCGTTGAGGGACAGGGGATTAATGAGCAGTTCTTC
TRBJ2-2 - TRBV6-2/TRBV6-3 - CASSFSMARGVRSTGELFF TGTGCCAGCAGTTTCAGCATGGCCAGGGGTGTGAGGAGTACCGGGGAGCTGTTTTTT
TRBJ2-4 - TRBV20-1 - CSASVGTLAKNIQYF TGCAGTGCTAGTGTAGGGACTTTAGCCAAAAACATTCAGTACTTC
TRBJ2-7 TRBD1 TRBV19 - CASSTTGVPSYEQYF TGTGCCAGTAGTACTACAGGGGTCCCTTCCTACGAGCAGTACTTC
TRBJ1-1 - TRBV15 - CATSTPRGGEAFF TGTGCCACCAGCACCCCGAGGGGGGGTGAAGCTTTCTTT
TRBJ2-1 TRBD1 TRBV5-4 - CASSLAGGSLNEQFF TGTGCCAGCAGCTTGGCAGGGGGCTCCCTGAATGAGCAGTTCTTC
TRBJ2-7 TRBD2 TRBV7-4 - CASSWTSGGKCYEQYF TGTGCCAGCAGCTGGACTAGCGGAGGTAAATGCTACGAGCAGTACTTC
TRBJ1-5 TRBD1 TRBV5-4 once CASSIGQGADQPQHF TGTGCCAGCAGCATCGGGCAGGGGGCGGATCAGCCCCAGCATTTT
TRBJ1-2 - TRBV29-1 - CSVDLQDRYGYTF TGCAGCGTTGACCTACAAGACAGATACGGCTACACCTTC
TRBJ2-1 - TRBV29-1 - CSDTGGGPYNEQFF TGCAGCGACACTGGCGGAGGGCCTTACAATGAGCAGTTCTTC
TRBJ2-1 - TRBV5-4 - CASSLERANNEQFF TGTGCCAGCAGCTTGGAGCGAGCAAACAATGAGCAGTTCTTC
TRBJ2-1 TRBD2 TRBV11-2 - CASRPYSGGADEQFF TGTGCCAGCAGGCCATATAGCGGGGGGGCTGATGAGCAGTTCTTC
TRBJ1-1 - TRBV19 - CASSIASGHMNTEAFF TGTGCCAGTAGTATCGCATCGGGACATATGAACACTGAAGCTTTCTTT
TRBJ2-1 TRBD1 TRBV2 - CASRRQGVEQFF TGTGCCAGCAGGCGGCAGGGGGTGGAGCAGTTCTTC
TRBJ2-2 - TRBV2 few CASSDQGGTGELFF TGTGCCAGCAGTGATCAAGGGGGCACCGGGGAGCTGTTTTTT
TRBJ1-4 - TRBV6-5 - CASRRSNEKLFF TGTGCCAGCAGGCGCTCTAATGAAAAACTGTTTTTT
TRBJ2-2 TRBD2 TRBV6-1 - CASSELPGLATGELFF TGTGCCAGCAGTGAATTACCGGGACTAGCAACCGGGGAGCTGTTTTTT
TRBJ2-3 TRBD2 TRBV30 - CAWRLAGGNTQYF TGTGCCTGGAGACTAGCGGGGGGTAATACGCAGTATTTT
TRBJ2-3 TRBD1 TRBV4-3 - CASSRQGATDTQYF TGCGCCAGCAGCCGGCAGGGGGCCACAGATACGCAGTATTTT
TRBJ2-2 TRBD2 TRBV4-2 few CASSHGEASGTGELFF TGTGCCAGCAGCCATGGCGAGGCTAGCGGCACCGGGGAGCTGTTTTTT
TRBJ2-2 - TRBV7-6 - CASSLMGGEATGELFF TGTGCCAGCAGCTTAATGGGGGGAGAAGCCACCGGGGAGCTGTTTTTT
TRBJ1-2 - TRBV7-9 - CASSFVVHYGYTF TGTGCCAGCAGCTTTGTCGTCCACTATGGCTACACCTTC
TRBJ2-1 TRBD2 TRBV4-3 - CASSPHRGLADVYDEQFF TGCGCCAGCAGCCCACATAGGGGACTAGCGGATGTTTACGATGAGCAGTTCTTC
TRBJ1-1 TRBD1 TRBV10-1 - CASTFRDRDNGAFF TGCGCCAGCACCTTTAGGGACAGGGATAATGGAGCTTTCTTT
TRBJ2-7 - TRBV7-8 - CASSPGLDYEQYF TGTGCCAGCAGCCCCGGACTCGACTACGAGCAGTACTTC
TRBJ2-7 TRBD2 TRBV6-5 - CASSYSSKRGFDEQYF TGTGCCAGCAGTTACTCGAGTAAGCGGGGGTTCGACGAGCAGTACTTC
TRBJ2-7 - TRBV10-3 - CAISDPGQITYEQYF TGTGCCATCAGTGACCCCGGACAGATAACCTACGAGCAGTACTTC
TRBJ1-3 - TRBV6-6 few CASRLRGLNSGNTIYF TGTGCCAGCAGGTTAAGGGGACTCAACTCTGGAAACACCATATATTTT
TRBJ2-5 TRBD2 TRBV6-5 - CASSYPRGGQETQYF TGTGCCAGCAGTTACCCCCGGGGGGGCCAAGAGACCCAGTACTTC
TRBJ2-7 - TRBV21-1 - CASSSRGGFEQYF TGTGCCAGCAGCTCCCGGGGAGGGTTCGAGCAGTACTTC
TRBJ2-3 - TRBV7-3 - CASSPGRRADTQYF TGTGCCAGCAGCCCGGGTAGGCGCGCAGATACGCAGTATTTT
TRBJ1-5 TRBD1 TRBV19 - CASNPGQTNQPQHF TGTGCCAGCAACCCGGGACAGACAAATCAGCCCCAGCATTTT
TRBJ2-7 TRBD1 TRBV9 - CASSPRQGGYEQYF TGTGCCAGCAGCCCGCGACAGGGGGGCTACGAGCAGTACTTC
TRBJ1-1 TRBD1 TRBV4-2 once CASSQEWGQGALGTEAFF TGTGCCAGCAGCCAAGAATGGGGACAGGGGGCTCTTGGCACTGAAGCTTTCTTT
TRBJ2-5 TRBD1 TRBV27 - CASRSLQGAEETQYF TGTGCCAGCAGATCCTTACAGGGGGCGGAGGAGACCCAGTACTTC